Presented here are 14 T cell receptor beta chains from one specimen sequenced in a study of blood T cells in healthy people across ages. A second PCR, run for about 7 to 11 cycles, used a sample-barcoded 5' primer plus a J-beta primer mix. Each CDR3 protein is one row after TCRdb ran MiXCR on the 5' RACE reads. The sample lists 1,500,000 or so distinct CDR3 sequences; approximately 63% were seen once. Sequenced: blood. These receptor sequences come from a man between 18 and 29 years old in good health.

This clonotype was seen more than once but under ten times. J is TRBJ2-6 and V is TRBV10-3; D possibly corresponds to TRBD2 (5 bases). The V end lost 8 bases, the J end lost 1 base, and 9 bases lay between the germline ends. This CDR3 spans 14 amino acids. The germline CDR1 and CDR2 sequences are ENHRY and SYGVKD. DNA of the CDR3: TGTGCCATCTTCGAGGGATCTGGGGCCAACGTCCTGACTTTC. Its translation is CAIFEGSGANVLTF.

The rearrangement links TRBV5-1 to TRBJ2-1; D may be TRBD2 (6 bases). CDR3 size: 17 residues. V lost 4 bases to trimming and J lost 2 bases, with 19 bases between them. CDR1 and CDR2 from the germline V gene are SGHRS and YFSETQ. The CDR3 here is CASSNVKGGVAYNEQFF. CDR3 bases: TGCGCCAGCAGCAACGTTAAGGGCGGGGTTGCCTACAATGAGCAGTTCTTC.

The gene calls are TRBV7-2 and TRBJ2-7; possibly TRBD2 for D (6 bases). CDR1 and CDR2 (germline): SGHTA, FQGNSA. The CDR3 length is 15 residues. V lost 4 bases and J lost 0, with 13 bases in between. The CDR3 here is CASSSQRASSYEQYF. The DNA for the CDR3 is TGTGCCAGCAGCTCTCAGCGGGCGAGCTCCTACGAGCAGTACTTC.

The rearrangement joins TRBV15 to TRBJ2-1; no firm D call. Germline V gives CDR1 LNHNV, CDR2 YYDKDF (reference sequence). CDR3 length: 15 residues. Deletions cut 1 base from V and 2 bases from J, with 9 bases between. The CDR3 spells CATSRGPRTYNEQFF. In DNA form, the CDR3 reads TGTGCCACCAGCAGAGGGCCCAGGACCTACAATGAGCAGTTCTTC.

A few counts support this clonotype. The chain recombines TRBV27 with TRBJ1-6; 9 bases are shared with TRBD1. This CDR3 spans 16 amino acids. Germline V lookup: CDR1 MNHEY, CDR2 SMNVEV (reference sequence). V gave up 5 bases and J gave up 7 bases; unmatched junction bases: 9. In nucleotides, the CDR3 is TGTGCCAGCAGTCTAGACATGGGACAGGGAAATTCACCCCTCCACTTT. Residues: CASSLDMGQGNSPLHF.

This rearrangement joins TRBV4-2 to TRBJ1-4; 7 bases agree with TRBD1. The CDR3 extends over 13 amino acids. The junction had 3 bases not matched to a gene; V was cut back by 4 bases and J by 7 bases. Germline V gives CDR1 LGHNA, CDR2 YNFKEQ. CDR3 residues: CASSLRQGEKLFF. The CDR3 DNA follows: TGTGCCAGCAGCCTTCGACAGGGTGAAAAACTGTTTTTT.

The chain uses TRBV7-2 and TRBJ2-3; D is unresolved. Deletions cut 3 bases from V and 5 bases from J, with 6 bases between. Germline loops: CDR1 SGHTA, CDR2 FQGNSA. The CDR3 extends over 12 amino acids. CDR3 loop: CASSFLVDTQYF. As DNA, the CDR3 is TGTGCCAGCAGCTTTTTAGTAGATACGCAGTATTTT.

The chain is built from TRBV6-2 or TRBV6-3 and TRBJ1-5; D possibly corresponds to TRBD1 (6 bases). V was trimmed by 5 bases and J by 13 bases, leaving 12 bases between them. The germline V gene encodes CDR1 MNHEY and CDR2 SVGEGT. The CDR3 loop spans 11 amino acids. CDR3 region: CASSAPGTQHF. CDR3 DNA: TGTGCCAGCAGTGCCCCCGGGACACAGCATTTT.

The chain couples TRBV20-1 to TRBJ2-7, with TRBD2 as a possible D gene (5 bases). The length of the CDR3 is 16 residues. Germline CDR1 reads DFQATT; CDR2 reads SNEGSKA (reference sequence). Trimming removed 1 base from V and 0 bases from J, with 16 bases in between. In DNA form, the CDR3 reads TGCAGTGCTAGAGTAGGAGGCGCCACTTTCTCCTACGAGCAGTACTTC. Translation gives CSARVGGATFSYEQYF.

The chain joins TRBV20-1 to TRBJ2-1; perhaps TRBD1 as D (5 bases). The ends were cut back, 6 bases at V and 5 bases at J, with 11 bases in the middle. The CDR3 is made up of 12 amino acids. The V gene's germline CDR1 is DFQATT and CDR2 SNEGSKA (reference sequence). The CDR3 nucleotides read TGCAGTGCCAAGACAGCCGACAATGAGCAGTTCTTC. Its translation is CSAKTADNEQFF.

The chain employs TRBV12-3 or TRBV12-4 and TRBJ2-7, with D perhaps TRBD1 (6 bases). TRBJ2-5 explains the end of the DNA better; the J call may be wrong. This CDR3 region has 14 residues. Here the CDR3 DNA reads TGTGCCAGCAGTCCTACAGGGACGAGGGAGACCCAGTACTTC. Its protein is CASSPTGTRETQYF.

The chain links TRBV5-6 to TRBJ2-4; the D gene is possibly TRBD1 (5 bases). Gene TRBJ2-7 matches the end of the DNA better, so the J call may be wrong. The germline V gene encodes CDR1 SGHDT and CDR2 YYEEEE. The CDR3 spans 13 residues. As DNA, the CDR3 is TGTGCCAGCAGGAACAGGAACTCCTACGAGCAGTACTTC. As protein: CASRNRNSYEQYF.

This chain joins TRBV4-3 and TRBJ1-2, with D maybe TRBD1 (5 bases). The CDR3 covers 16 residues. The germline V gene has CDR1 LGHNA and CDR2 YSLEER. Trimming cost V 0 bases and J 4 bases, with 15 bases left between them. The CDR3 sequence is CASSQEGRVPGYGYTF. CDR3 bases: TGCGCCAGCAGCCAAGAAGGCAGGGTTCCTGGCTATGGCTACACCTTC.

A few counts support this clonotype. V usage is TRBV20-1 and J usage is TRBJ2-7; TRBD2 matches at 9 bases. The V gene's germline CDR1 is DFQATT and CDR2 SNEGSKA (reference sequence). This CDR3 has 14 amino acids. Unmatched junction bases numbered 8, after V lost 7 bases and J lost 1 base. The DNA of the CDR3 is TGCAGTGTATCGCGGGAGGGCGAGTCCTACGAGCAGTACTTC. Protein: CSVSREGESYEQYF.